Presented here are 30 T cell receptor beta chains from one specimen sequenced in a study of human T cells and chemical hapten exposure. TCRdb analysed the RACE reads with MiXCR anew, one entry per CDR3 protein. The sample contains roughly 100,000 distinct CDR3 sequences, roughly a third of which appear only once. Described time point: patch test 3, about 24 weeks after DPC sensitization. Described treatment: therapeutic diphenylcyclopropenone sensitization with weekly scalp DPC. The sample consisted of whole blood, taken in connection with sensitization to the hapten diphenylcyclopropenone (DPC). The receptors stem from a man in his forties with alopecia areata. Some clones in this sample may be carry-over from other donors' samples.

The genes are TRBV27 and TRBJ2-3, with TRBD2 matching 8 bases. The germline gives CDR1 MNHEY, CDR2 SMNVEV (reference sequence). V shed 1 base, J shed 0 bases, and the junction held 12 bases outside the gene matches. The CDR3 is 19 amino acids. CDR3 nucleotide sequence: TGTGCCAGCAGTTTATGGCGGGAGGCCCGCCGGGGTAGCACAGATACGCAGTATTTT. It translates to CASSLWREARRGSTDTQYF.

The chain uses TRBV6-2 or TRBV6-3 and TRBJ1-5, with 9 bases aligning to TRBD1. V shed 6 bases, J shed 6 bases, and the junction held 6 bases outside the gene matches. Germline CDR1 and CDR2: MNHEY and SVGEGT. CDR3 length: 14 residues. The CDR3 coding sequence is TGTGCCAGCAGCAAAACAGGGGGCAGTCAGCCCCAGCATTTT. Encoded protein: CASSKTGGSQPQHF.

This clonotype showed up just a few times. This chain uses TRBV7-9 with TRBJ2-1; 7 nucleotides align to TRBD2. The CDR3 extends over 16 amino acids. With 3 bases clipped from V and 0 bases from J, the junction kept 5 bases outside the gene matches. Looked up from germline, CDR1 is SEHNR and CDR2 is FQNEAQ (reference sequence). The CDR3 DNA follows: TGTGCCAGCAGCTTCCTAGCGGTGAGCTCCTACAATGAGCAGTTCTTC. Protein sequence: CASSFLAVSSYNEQFF. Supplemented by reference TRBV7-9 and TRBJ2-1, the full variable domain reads DTGVSQNPRHKITKRGQNVTFRCDPISEHNRLYWYRQTLGQGPEFLTYFQNEAQLEKSRLLSDRFSAERPKGSFSTLEIQRTEQGDSAMYLCASSFLAVSSYNEQFFGPGTRLTVL.

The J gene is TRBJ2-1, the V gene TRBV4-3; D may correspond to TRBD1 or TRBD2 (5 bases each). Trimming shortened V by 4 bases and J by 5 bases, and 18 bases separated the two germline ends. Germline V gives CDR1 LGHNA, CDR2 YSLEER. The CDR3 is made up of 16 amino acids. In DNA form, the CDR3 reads TGCGCCAGCAGCCTGGGTACGGGACGGAATAACAATGAGCAGTTCTTC. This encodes CASSLGTGRNNNEQFF.

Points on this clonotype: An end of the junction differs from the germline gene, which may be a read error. CDR3 amino acids: CASSSGTGGSEKLFF. DNA for the CDR3: TGCGCCAGCTCATCAGGGACAGGAGGGTCCGAAAAACTGTTTTTT. V is TRBV18 and J is TRBJ1-4; 8 nucleotides align to TRBD1. Germline loops: CDR1 KGHSH, CDR2 LQKENI. The CDR3 covers 15 residues.

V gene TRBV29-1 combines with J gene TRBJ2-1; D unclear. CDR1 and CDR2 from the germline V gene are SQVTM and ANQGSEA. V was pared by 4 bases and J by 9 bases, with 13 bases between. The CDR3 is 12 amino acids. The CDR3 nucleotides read TGCAGCGTTGGATCCTTATACGTTGAGCAGTTCTTC. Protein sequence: CSVGSLYVEQFF.

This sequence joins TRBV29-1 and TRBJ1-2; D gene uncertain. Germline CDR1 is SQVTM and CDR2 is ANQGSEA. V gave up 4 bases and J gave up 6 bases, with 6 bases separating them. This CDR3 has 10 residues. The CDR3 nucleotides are TGCAGCGTTGTGCAGGATGGCTACACCTTC. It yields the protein CSVVQDGYTF.

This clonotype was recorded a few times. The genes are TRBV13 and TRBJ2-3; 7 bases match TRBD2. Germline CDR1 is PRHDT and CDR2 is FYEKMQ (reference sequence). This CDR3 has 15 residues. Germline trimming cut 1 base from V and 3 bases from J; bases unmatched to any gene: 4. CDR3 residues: CASSLVRECTDTQYF. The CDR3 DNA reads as TGTGCCAGCAGCTTAGTGCGGGAGTGTACAGATACGCAGTATTTT. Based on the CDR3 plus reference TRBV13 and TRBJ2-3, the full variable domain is AAGVIQSPRHLIKEKRETATLKCYPIPRHDTVYWYQQGPGQDPQFLISFYEKMQSDKGSIPDRFSAQQFSDYHSELNMSSLELGDSALYFCASSLVRECTDTQYFGPGTRLTVL.

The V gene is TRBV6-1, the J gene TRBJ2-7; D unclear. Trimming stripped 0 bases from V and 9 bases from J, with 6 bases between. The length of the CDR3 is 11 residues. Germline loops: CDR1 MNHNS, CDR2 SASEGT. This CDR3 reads CASSEAGRQYV. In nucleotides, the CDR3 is TGTGCCAGCAGTGAAGCAGGACGGCAGTACGTC.

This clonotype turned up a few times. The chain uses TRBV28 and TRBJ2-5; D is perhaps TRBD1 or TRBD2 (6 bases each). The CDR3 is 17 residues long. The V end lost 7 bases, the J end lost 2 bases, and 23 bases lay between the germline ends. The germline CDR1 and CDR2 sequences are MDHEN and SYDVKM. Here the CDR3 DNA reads TGTGCCAGCAACGCGTGGGGGGCCGGTTTGAGGCAAGAGACCCAGTACTTC. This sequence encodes CASNAWGAGLRQETQYF.

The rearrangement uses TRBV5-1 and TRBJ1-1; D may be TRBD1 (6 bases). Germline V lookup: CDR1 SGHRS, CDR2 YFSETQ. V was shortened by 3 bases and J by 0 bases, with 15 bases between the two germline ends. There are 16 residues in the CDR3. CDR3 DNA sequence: TGCGCCAGCAGCTATGAGCCGGACAGAATGAACACTGAAGCTTTCTTT. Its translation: CASSYEPDRMNTEAFF.

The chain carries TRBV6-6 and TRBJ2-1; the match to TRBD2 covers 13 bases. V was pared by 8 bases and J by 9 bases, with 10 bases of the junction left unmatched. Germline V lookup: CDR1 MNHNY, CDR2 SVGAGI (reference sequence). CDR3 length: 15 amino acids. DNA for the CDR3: TGTGCCAGCGGGACTAGCGGGAAGACAGGTAGTGAGCAGTTCTTC. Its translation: CASGTSGKTGSEQFF.

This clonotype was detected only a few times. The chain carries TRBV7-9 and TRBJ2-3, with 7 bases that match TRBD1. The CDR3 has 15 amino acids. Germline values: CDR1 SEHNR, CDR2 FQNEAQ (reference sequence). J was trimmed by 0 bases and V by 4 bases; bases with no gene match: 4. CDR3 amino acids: CASSYWTGSTDTQYF. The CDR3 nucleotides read TGTGCCAGCAGCTATTGGACAGGAAGCACAGATACGCAGTATTTT.

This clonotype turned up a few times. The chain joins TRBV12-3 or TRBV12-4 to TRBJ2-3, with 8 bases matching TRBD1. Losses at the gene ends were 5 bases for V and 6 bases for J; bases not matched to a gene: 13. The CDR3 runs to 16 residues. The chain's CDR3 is CASSGMWTGKLDTQYF. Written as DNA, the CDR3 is TGTGCCAGCAGTGGGATGTGGACAGGGAAACTTGATACGCAGTATTTT.

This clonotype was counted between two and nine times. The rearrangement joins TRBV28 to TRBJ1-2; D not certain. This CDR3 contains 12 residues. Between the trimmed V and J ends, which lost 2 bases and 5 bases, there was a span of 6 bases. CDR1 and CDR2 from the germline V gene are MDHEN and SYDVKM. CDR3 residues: CASSLVHYGYTF. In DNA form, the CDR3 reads TGTGCCAGCAGTTTAGTCCATTATGGCTACACCTTC.

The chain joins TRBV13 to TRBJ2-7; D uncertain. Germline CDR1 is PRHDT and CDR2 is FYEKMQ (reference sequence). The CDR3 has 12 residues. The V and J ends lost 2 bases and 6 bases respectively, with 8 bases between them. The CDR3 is CASSLNGVEQYV. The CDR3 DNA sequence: TGTGCCAGCAGCTTAAATGGGGTCGAGCAGTACGTC.

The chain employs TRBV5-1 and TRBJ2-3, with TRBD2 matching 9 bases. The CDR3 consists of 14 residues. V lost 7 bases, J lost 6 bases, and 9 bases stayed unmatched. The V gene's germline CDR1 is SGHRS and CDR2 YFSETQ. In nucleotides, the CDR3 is TGCGCCAGCTCCCGGACTAGCGAGATGGATACGCAGTATTTT. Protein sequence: CASSRTSEMDTQYF.

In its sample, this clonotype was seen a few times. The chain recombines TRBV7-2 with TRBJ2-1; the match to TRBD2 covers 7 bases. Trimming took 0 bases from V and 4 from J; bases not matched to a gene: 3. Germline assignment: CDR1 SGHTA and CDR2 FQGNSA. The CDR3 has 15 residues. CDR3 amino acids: CASSLAGGPYNEQFF. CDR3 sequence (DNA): TGTGCCAGCAGCTTAGCGGGAGGGCCTTACAATGAGCAGTTCTTC.

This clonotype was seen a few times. CDR3: CASSLAFMGNQPQHF. The CDR3 nucleotides are TGTGCCAGCAGCTTAGCTTTCATGGGCAATCAGCCCCAGCATTTT. The rearrangement uses TRBV7-2 and TRBJ1-5; no reliable D call. There are 15 residues in the CDR3. Trimming cost V 0 bases and J 2 bases, with 8 bases left between them. CDR1 is SGHTA, CDR2 FQGNSA, per germline.

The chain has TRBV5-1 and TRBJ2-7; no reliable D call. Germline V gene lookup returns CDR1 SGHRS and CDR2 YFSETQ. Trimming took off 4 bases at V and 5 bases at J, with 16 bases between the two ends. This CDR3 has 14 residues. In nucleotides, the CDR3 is TGCGCCAGCAGCCAAATTGGAGAAGTCGACGAGCAGTACTTC. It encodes CASSQIGEVDEQYF.

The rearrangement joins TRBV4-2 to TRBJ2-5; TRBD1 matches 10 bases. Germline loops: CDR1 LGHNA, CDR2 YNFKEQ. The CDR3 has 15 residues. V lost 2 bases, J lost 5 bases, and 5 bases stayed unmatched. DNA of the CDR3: TGTGCCAGCAGCCAAACCGGGACAGGGGTCGAGACCCAGTACTTC. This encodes CASSQTGTGVETQYF.

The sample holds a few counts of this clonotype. CDR3 amino acids: CSVEWGSSYEQYF. Here the CDR3 DNA reads TGCAGCGTTGAATGGGGCAGCTCCTACGAGCAGTACTTC. This chain uses TRBV29-1 with TRBJ2-7; possibly TRBD1 for D (5 bases). V lost 2 bases, J lost 0 bases, and 8 bases lay in between. The CDR3 loop spans 13 amino acids. The V gene's germline CDR1 is SQVTM and CDR2 ANQGSEA.

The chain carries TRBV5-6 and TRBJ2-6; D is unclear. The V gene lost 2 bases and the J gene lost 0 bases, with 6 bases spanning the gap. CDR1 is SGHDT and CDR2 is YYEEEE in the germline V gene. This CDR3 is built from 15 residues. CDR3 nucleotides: TGTGCCAGCAGCTTCATTAGCTCTGGGGCCAACGTCCTGACTTTC. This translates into CASSFISSGANVLTF.

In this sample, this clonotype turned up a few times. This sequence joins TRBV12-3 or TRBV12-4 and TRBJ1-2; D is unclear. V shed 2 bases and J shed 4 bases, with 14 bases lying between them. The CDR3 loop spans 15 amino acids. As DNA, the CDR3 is TGTGCCAGCAGTTTAAGGCCCCAGACGAGCTATGGCTACACCTTC. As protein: CASSLRPQTSYGYTF.

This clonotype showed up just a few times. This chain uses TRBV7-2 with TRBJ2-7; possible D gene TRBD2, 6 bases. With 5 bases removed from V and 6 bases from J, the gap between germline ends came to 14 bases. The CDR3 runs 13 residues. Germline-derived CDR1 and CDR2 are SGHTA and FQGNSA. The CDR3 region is CASSPRRRVEQYF. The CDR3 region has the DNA TGTGCCAGCAGCCCCCGTCGGAGGGTCGAGCAGTACTTC.

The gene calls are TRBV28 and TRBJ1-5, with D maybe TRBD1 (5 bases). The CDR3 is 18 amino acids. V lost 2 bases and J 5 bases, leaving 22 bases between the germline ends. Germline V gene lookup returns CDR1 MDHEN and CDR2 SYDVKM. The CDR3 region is CASSLGARNGLRYQPQHF. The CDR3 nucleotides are TGTGCCAGCAGTTTAGGGGCTAGAAATGGGTTACGTTATCAGCCCCAGCATTTT. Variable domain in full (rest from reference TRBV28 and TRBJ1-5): DVKVTQSSRYLVKRTGEKVFLECVQDMDHENMFWYRQDPGLGLRLIYFSYDVKMKEKGDIPEGYSVSREKKERFSLILESASTNQTSMYLCASSLGARNGLRYQPQHFGDGTRLSIL.

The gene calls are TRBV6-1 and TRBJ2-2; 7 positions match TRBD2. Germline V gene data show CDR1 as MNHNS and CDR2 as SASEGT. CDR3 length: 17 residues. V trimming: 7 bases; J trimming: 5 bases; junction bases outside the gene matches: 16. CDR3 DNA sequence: TGTGCCAGCATCATCACTAGCGAGGAAACGGGTACCGGGGAGCTGTTTTTT. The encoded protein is CASIITSEETGTGELFF.

The CDR3 region has the DNA TGTGCCACTTTACAGGACAGGTCTGATTCCGGGGAGCTGTTTTTT. Its translation: CATLQDRSDSGELFF. The chain recombines TRBV28 with TRBJ2-2, with 7 bases lining up with TRBD1. The CDR3 totals 15 residues. Germline values: CDR1 MDHEN, CDR2 SYDVKM. V shed 10 bases, J shed 6 bases, and the junction held 14 bases outside the gene matches. Based on the CDR3 plus reference TRBV28 and TRBJ2-2, the full variable domain is DVKVTQSSRYLVKRTGEKVFLECVQDMDHENMFWYRQDPGLGLRLIYFSYDVKMKEKGDIPEGYSVSREKKERFSLILESASTNQTSMYLCATLQDRSDSGELFFGEGSRLTVL.

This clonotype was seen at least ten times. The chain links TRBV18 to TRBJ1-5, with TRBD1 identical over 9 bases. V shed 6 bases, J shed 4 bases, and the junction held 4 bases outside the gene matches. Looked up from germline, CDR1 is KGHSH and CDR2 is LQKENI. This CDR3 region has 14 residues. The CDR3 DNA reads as TGTGCCAGCTCTCCAGGACAGGGGAATCAGCCCCAGCATTTT. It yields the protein CASSPGQGNQPQHF.

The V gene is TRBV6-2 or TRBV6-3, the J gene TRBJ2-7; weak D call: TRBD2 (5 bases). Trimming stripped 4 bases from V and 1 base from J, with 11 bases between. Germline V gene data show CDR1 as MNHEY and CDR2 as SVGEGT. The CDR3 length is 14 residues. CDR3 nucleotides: TGTGCCAGCAGTTCCCCCGGGGTATCCTACGAGCAGTACGTC. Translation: CASSSPGVSYEQYV.